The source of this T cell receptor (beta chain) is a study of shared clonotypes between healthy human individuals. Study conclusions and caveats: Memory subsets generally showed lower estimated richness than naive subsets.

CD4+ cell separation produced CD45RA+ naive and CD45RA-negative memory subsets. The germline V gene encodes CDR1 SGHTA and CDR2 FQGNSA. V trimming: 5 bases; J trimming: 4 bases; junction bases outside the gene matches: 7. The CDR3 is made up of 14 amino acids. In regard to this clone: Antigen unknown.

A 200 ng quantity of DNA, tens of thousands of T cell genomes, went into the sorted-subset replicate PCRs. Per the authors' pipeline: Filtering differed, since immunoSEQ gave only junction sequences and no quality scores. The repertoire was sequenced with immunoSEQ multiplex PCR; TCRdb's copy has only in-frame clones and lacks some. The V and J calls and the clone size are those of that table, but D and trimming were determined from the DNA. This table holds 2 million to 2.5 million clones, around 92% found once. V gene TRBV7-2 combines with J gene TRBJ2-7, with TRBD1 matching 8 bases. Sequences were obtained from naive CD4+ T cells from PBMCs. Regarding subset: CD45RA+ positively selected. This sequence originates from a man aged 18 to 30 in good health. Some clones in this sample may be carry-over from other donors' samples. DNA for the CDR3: TGTGCCAGCAGCCTGGGGGACAGGAGGTACGAGCAGTACTTC. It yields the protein CASSLGDRRYEQYF.